Listed below are T cell receptor beta chains from one sample, sequenced in a study of human versus mouse CDR3 diversity and MHC coevolution. TCRdb keeps only in-frame clones here, not all; method: immunoSEQ multiplex PCR. The table includes roughly 86,000 clones, roughly 93% detected once. What was sequenced was naive CD4+ T cells from blood. These receptors were taken from a person aged 25 to 69 in good health. Both conserved end residues are part of each CDR3. Each record gives: V gene, clone size, J gene, D gene, CDR3 DNA, CDR3 protein. The D gene is left open where the match is weak. The listing skips clone size in some rows; elsewhere it reads once, few, many or a size class.

v_gene: TRBV6-6
abundance: .
j_gene: TRBJ1-5
d_gene: .
CDR3nt: TGTGCCAGCAGTTATGGGGGCGCGGGGGTTCAGCCCCAGCATTTT
CDR3aa: CASSYGGAGVQPQHF

v_gene: TRBV6-5
abundance: .
j_gene: TRBJ1-6
d_gene: .
CDR3nt: TGTGCCAGCTCGGCCAGGGGCCTCCCCAATTCACCCCTCCACTTT
CDR3aa: CASSARGLPNSPLHF

v_gene: TRBV4-2
abundance: .
j_gene: TRBJ2-7
d_gene: TRBD2
CDR3nt: TGTGCCAGCAGCCAAGGGGGCGGGAGTTTATCCTACGAGCAGTACTTC
CDR3aa: CASSQGGGSLSYEQYF

v_gene: TRBV7-9
abundance: .
j_gene: TRBJ1-1
d_gene: TRBD1
CDR3nt: TGTGCCAGCAGCCAATACAGGGGGCTAGGTACTGAAGCTTTCTTT
CDR3aa: CASSQYRGLGTEAFF

v_gene: TRBV6-5
abundance: .
j_gene: TRBJ2-7
d_gene: .
CDR3nt: TGTGCCAGCAGTACTAGAGCGGAGCAGTACTTC
CDR3aa: CASSTRAEQYF

v_gene: TRBV18
abundance: .
j_gene: TRBJ2-1
d_gene: TRBD2
CDR3nt: TGTGCCAGCTCACCAGGGACTAGCGCCAACAATGAGCAGTTCTTC
CDR3aa: CASSPGTSANNEQFF

v_gene: TRBV11-2
abundance: .
j_gene: TRBJ2-7
d_gene: TRBD1
CDR3nt: TGTGCCAGCAGCTCACAGGGGTTCGAGCAGTACTTC
CDR3aa: CASSSQGFEQYF

v_gene: TRBV19
abundance: .
j_gene: TRBJ1-5
d_gene: TRBD1
CDR3nt: TGTGCCAGTATAGGACAGGGCCCCCAGCCCCAGCATTTT
CDR3aa: CASIGQGPQPQHF

v_gene: TRBV5-1
abundance: .
j_gene: TRBJ2-5
d_gene: TRBD2
CDR3nt: TGCGCCAGCTCGGGGGAGGGCTTTGAGACCCAGTACTTC
CDR3aa: CASSGEGFETQYF

v_gene: TRBV2
abundance: .
j_gene: TRBJ1-2
d_gene: .
CDR3nt: TGTGCCAGCAGTGAAGCGCGGGAAGCCTATGGCTACACCTTC
CDR3aa: CASSEAREAYGYTF

v_gene: TRBV5-1
abundance: .
j_gene: TRBJ2-3
d_gene: TRBD2
CDR3nt: TGCGCCAGCAGCTTAGCGGGAGGGGGCACAGATACGCAGTATTTT
CDR3aa: CASSLAGGGTDTQYF

v_gene: TRBV5-1
abundance: once
j_gene: TRBJ1-5
d_gene: .
CDR3nt: TGCGCCAGCAGCCCGGGAGGGGGAGTCCCCAATCAGCCCCAGCATTTT
CDR3aa: CASSPGGGVPNQPQHF

v_gene: TRBV19
abundance: .
j_gene: TRBJ2-7
d_gene: TRBD2
CDR3nt: TGTGCCAGTAGTTCAACCGGGACTAGTAATGAGGAGCAGTACTTC
CDR3aa: CASSSTGTSNEEQYF

v_gene: TRBV27
abundance: .
j_gene: TRBJ1-5
d_gene: TRBD1
CDR3nt: TGTGCCAGCAGTCCGCGGACAGGGGTCAATCAGCCCCAGCATTTT
CDR3aa: CASSPRTGVNQPQHF

v_gene: TRBV29-1
abundance: .
j_gene: TRBJ2-5
d_gene: .
CDR3nt: TGCAGCGTTCGTACAGGCGGTTCGGTTAAAGAGACCCAGTACTTC
CDR3aa: CSVRTGGSVKETQYF

v_gene: TRBV6-5
abundance: .
j_gene: TRBJ1-1
d_gene: .
CDR3nt: TGTGCCAGCAGTCCCCTCGCGTCGGGTACTACTGAAGCTTTCTTT
CDR3aa: CASSPLASGTTEAFF

v_gene: TRBV29-1
abundance: .
j_gene: TRBJ1-2
d_gene: .
CDR3nt: TGCAGCGTTGATAACCCCGGTATATATGGCTACACCTTC
CDR3aa: CSVDNPGIYGYTF

v_gene: TRBV5-1
abundance: .
j_gene: TRBJ2-1
d_gene: .
CDR3nt: TGCGCCAGCAGCTTGGCCGGGGGAGATCCGGAGTATGAGCAGTTCTTC
CDR3aa: CASSLAGGDPEYEQFF

v_gene: TRBV7-9
abundance: .
j_gene: TRBJ2-7
d_gene: .
CDR3nt: TGTGCCAGCAGCTTAAGCGGTCCCCGAGGGGAGCAGTACTTC
CDR3aa: CASSLSGPRGEQYF

v_gene: TRBV4-3
abundance: .
j_gene: TRBJ1-2
d_gene: TRBD1
CDR3nt: TGCGCCAGCAGCCAAGATATTCTCGGGGACAGGTATGGCTACACCTTC
CDR3aa: CASSQDILGDRYGYTF

v_gene: TRBV29-1
abundance: .
j_gene: TRBJ2-3
d_gene: .
CDR3nt: TGCAGCGTTGGAGGGGACTTGAGGGGCACAGATACGCAGTATTTT
CDR3aa: CSVGGDLRGTDTQYF

v_gene: TRBV5-1
abundance: .
j_gene: TRBJ1-3
d_gene: .
CDR3nt: TGCGCCAGCAGCCCCGACAGTCTCTCTGGAAACACCATATATTTT
CDR3aa: CASSPDSLSGNTIYF

v_gene: TRBV30
abundance: .
j_gene: TRBJ1-2
d_gene: .
CDR3nt: TGTGCCTGGGGCGTCGGGAGTGGCTACACCTTC
CDR3aa: CAWGVGSGYTF

v_gene: TRBV30
abundance: .
j_gene: TRBJ1-4
d_gene: .
CDR3nt: TGTGCCTGGAGAGGGGGGGATACATACGAAAAACTGTTTTTT
CDR3aa: CAWRGGDTYEKLFF

v_gene: TRBV7-2
abundance: .
j_gene: TRBJ2-1
d_gene: TRBD2
CDR3nt: TGTGCCAGCAGCTCCGAGGCTAGCGGGGGTTGGGAGCAGTTCTTC
CDR3aa: CASSSEASGGWEQFF

v_gene: TRBV15
abundance: .
j_gene: TRBJ1-1
d_gene: .
CDR3nt: TGTGCCACCAGCAGAGAAACAGGGCTAAAGGCTGAAGCTTTCTTT
CDR3aa: CATSRETGLKAEAFF

v_gene: TRBV9
abundance: .
j_gene: TRBJ1-2
d_gene: .
CDR3nt: TGTGCCAGCAGCCCCGGGAACAGGGATGGCTACACCTTC
CDR3aa: CASSPGNRDGYTF

v_gene: TRBV9
abundance: .
j_gene: TRBJ1-2
d_gene: TRBD1
CDR3nt: TGTGCCAGCAACAGGGACAGCGAATATGGCTACACCTTC
CDR3aa: CASNRDSEYGYTF

v_gene: TRBV5-1
abundance: once
j_gene: TRBJ2-7
d_gene: TRBD1
CDR3nt: TGCGCCAGCAGCTTGGGTGGACAGGGGGCCTACGAGCAGTACTTC
CDR3aa: CASSLGGQGAYEQYF

v_gene: TRBV6-5
abundance: .
j_gene: TRBJ2-7
d_gene: TRBD1
CDR3nt: TGTGCCAGCAGGACGACAGGGAACTACGAGCAGTACTTC
CDR3aa: CASRTTGNYEQYF

v_gene: TRBV10-1
abundance: .
j_gene: TRBJ1-3
d_gene: .
CDR3nt: TGCGCCAGCAGTGGTGAGGGGGGGAGCCCTGGAAACACCATATATTTT
CDR3aa: CASSGEGGSPGNTIYF

v_gene: TRBV18
abundance: .
j_gene: TRBJ1-2
d_gene: .
CDR3nt: TGTGCCAGCCACGCGGCAGGGAGGAGCTATGGCTACACCTTC
CDR3aa: CASHAAGRSYGYTF

v_gene: TRBV7-9
abundance: .
j_gene: TRBJ1-5
d_gene: .
CDR3nt: TGTGCCAGCAGCCATGGGACGGGACTTAATCAGCCCCAGCATTTT
CDR3aa: CASSHGTGLNQPQHF

v_gene: TRBV5-6
abundance: .
j_gene: TRBJ2-1
d_gene: .
CDR3nt: TGTGCCAGCAGCTTGGCCCGGGGTCGTCGGTTCTTC
CDR3aa: CASSLARGRRFF

v_gene: TRBV18
abundance: .
j_gene: TRBJ1-1
d_gene: TRBD1
CDR3nt: TGTGCCAGCCTGAACAGGGGGACTGAAGCTTTCTTT
CDR3aa: CASLNRGTEAFF

v_gene: TRBV10-2
abundance: .
j_gene: TRBJ2-3
d_gene: TRBD2
CDR3nt: TGCGCCAGCAAAACTAGCGGGGGGGGTAATACGCAGTATTTT
CDR3aa: CASKTSGGGNTQYF

v_gene: TRBV18
abundance: .
j_gene: TRBJ2-1
d_gene: .
CDR3nt: TGTGCCAGCTCACCATTCGACAACAATGAGCAGTTCTTC
CDR3aa: CASSPFDNNEQFF

v_gene: TRBV19
abundance: .
j_gene: TRBJ1-2
d_gene: .
CDR3nt: TGTGCCAGTAGTATAGGCTCCGAAGCCTATGGCTACACCTTC
CDR3aa: CASSIGSEAYGYTF

v_gene: TRBV27
abundance: once
j_gene: TRBJ2-5
d_gene: .
CDR3nt: TGTGCCAGCAGTTCGGCTGGAGGAGCCCAAGAGACCCAGTACTTC
CDR3aa: CASSSAGGAQETQYF

v_gene: TRBV2
abundance: .
j_gene: TRBJ2-7
d_gene: .
CDR3nt: TGTGCCAGCAACCGCGGGGCATCCTACGAGCAGTACTTC
CDR3aa: CASNRGASYEQYF

v_gene: TRBV28
abundance: .
j_gene: TRBJ2-1
d_gene: TRBD2
CDR3nt: TGTGCCAGCAGTTCCCTAGCGGGCGCCTACAATGAGCAGTTCTTC
CDR3aa: CASSSLAGAYNEQFF

v_gene: TRBV5-4
abundance: once
j_gene: TRBJ1-1
d_gene: TRBD1
CDR3nt: TGTGCCAGCAGCCTAGGACAGGTGAGACCTGAAGCTTTCTTT
CDR3aa: CASSLGQVRPEAFF

v_gene: TRBV9
abundance: once
j_gene: TRBJ2-1
d_gene: TRBD2
CDR3nt: TGTGCCAGCAGCGTAGGACTAGCGGGAGTGGGTGAGCAGTTCTTC
CDR3aa: CASSVGLAGVGEQFF

v_gene: TRBV27
abundance: .
j_gene: TRBJ2-2
d_gene: TRBD1
CDR3nt: TGTGCCAGCAGTTTAGGGACAGGGACGACCGGGGAGCTGTTTTTT
CDR3aa: CASSLGTGTTGELFF

v_gene: TRBV5-8
abundance: .
j_gene: TRBJ2-7
d_gene: TRBD1
CDR3nt: TGTGCCAGCAGCTTGGGAGGACAGGGCTTCGTCTGGTACTTC
CDR3aa: CASSLGGQGFVWYF

v_gene: TRBV29-1
abundance: .
j_gene: TRBJ1-5
d_gene: .
CDR3nt: TGCAGCGTGGCACAGGGAAATCAGCCCCAGCATTTT
CDR3aa: CSVAQGNQPQHF

v_gene: TRBV19
abundance: once
j_gene: TRBJ2-7
d_gene: .
CDR3nt: TGTGCCAGTAGTATATCGCAGGCCTCCTACGAGCAGTACTTC
CDR3aa: CASSISQASYEQYF

v_gene: TRBV6-5
abundance: .
j_gene: TRBJ2-5
d_gene: TRBD2
CDR3nt: TGTGCCAGCAGATCCACTCGGACTAGCGGGGAGACCCAGTACTTC
CDR3aa: CASRSTRTSGETQYF

v_gene: TRBV11-2
abundance: .
j_gene: TRBJ2-7
d_gene: TRBD1
CDR3nt: TGTGCCAGCACCCGACAGGGGGCTCTTAACCACGAGCAGTACTTC
CDR3aa: CASTRQGALNHEQYF

v_gene: TRBV6-5
abundance: .
j_gene: TRBJ1-2
d_gene: .
CDR3nt: TGTGCCTGCCGGACTACTAACTATGGCTACACCTTC
CDR3aa: CACRTTNYGYTF

v_gene: TRBV2
abundance: .
j_gene: TRBJ1-2
d_gene: TRBD1
CDR3nt: TGTGCCAGCAGTGTGGTTCGACAGGGGCAGGGTGGCTACACCTTC
CDR3aa: CASSVVRQGQGGYTF

v_gene: TRBV11-3
abundance: .
j_gene: TRBJ2-1
d_gene: .
CDR3nt: TGTGCCAGCAGCTCTCAATCATCAGGGGGGAATGAGCAGTTCTTC
CDR3aa: CASSSQSSGGNEQFF

v_gene: TRBV28
abundance: .
j_gene: TRBJ2-2
d_gene: TRBD2
CDR3nt: TGTGCCAGCAGAACGGGGGGGCGGATTAGCACCGGGGAGCTGTTTTTT
CDR3aa: CASRTGGRISTGELFF

v_gene: TRBV29-1
abundance: .
j_gene: TRBJ2-2
d_gene: .
CDR3nt: TGCAGCGTGGGAGAGAACACCGGGGAGCTGTTTTTT
CDR3aa: CSVGENTGELFF

v_gene: TRBV5-4
abundance: .
j_gene: TRBJ2-7
d_gene: TRBD2
CDR3nt: TGTGCCAGCAGCTTCGCTAGCGGGGGGTCGGACGAGCAGTACTTC
CDR3aa: CASSFASGGSDEQYF

v_gene: TRBV4-1
abundance: .
j_gene: TRBJ2-5
d_gene: TRBD1
CDR3nt: TGCGCCAGCAGCCAAGATCGAGGGGACAGTGGGGAGACCCAGTACTTC
CDR3aa: CASSQDRGDSGETQYF

v_gene: TRBV28
abundance: .
j_gene: TRBJ1-2
d_gene: .
CDR3nt: TGTGCCAGCAGTCCAGCCGGGGGGCGGATCGTCTATGGCTACACCTTC
CDR3aa: CASSPAGGRIVYGYTF